This TCR beta chain was sequenced during a study of T-cell memory formation after mild COVID-19. Whole-study results and caveats: Second-wave clones that peaked on day 37 lacked confirmed SARS-CoV-2 specificity. Clones that got smaller from day 15 to 85 had even CD4/CD8, while clones growing later tipped toward CD4+.

This CDR3 contains 13 residues. Per the germline V gene, CDR1 is LGHNA and CDR2 is YNFKEQ. V gave up 1 base and J gave up 5 bases, with 8 bases separating them. This clonotype was seen a few times. The target antigen is unknown. It was 5'RACE with constant-segment primers that produced the TCR alpha and TCR beta cDNA libraries, which carried sample barcodes and UMIs. TCRdb analysed the 5' RACE reads with MiXCR anew, one entry per CDR3 protein. The sample consists of approximately 260,000 distinct CDR3 sequences, about 16% of them appearing once. The V call is TRBV4-2, the J call TRBJ1-2; D is unclear. Sequenced: PBMCs or a T cell subset sorted from them (not recorded which). The origin of this receptor is a man younger than 35 who had mild COVID-19 (a few samples of this study predate the infection). Cell type and time point are not known. CDR3 amino acids: CASSQGADYGYTF. The CDR3 DNA follows: TGTGCCAGCAGCCAAGGGGCAGATTATGGCTACACCTTC.